This TCR beta chain came from a study of blood T cell repertoires in COVID-19. Enrolment of Seattle patients took place during active infection, and they were followed longitudinally. This clone was found a few times. Some clones are missing from TCRdb's copy, which holds only in-frame ones; the method was immunoSEQ multiplex PCR. Of some 390,000 clones listed, about 89% are singletons. CDR3 length: 15 amino acids. CDR1 and CDR2 (germline): SNHLY, FYNNEI. V lost 8 bases to trimming and J lost 7 bases, with 24 bases between them. The chain has TRBV2 and TRBJ2-7, with D tentatively TRBD1 (8 bases). The sequenced material came from peripheral blood. This TCR came from a woman aged 55-69 years with COVID-19, enrolled during active disease. The CDR3 sequence: CASYRGGQGALEQYF. The CDR3, as DNA: TGTGCCAGCTACAGGGGAGGGCAGGGGGCGCTTGAGCAGTACTTC.